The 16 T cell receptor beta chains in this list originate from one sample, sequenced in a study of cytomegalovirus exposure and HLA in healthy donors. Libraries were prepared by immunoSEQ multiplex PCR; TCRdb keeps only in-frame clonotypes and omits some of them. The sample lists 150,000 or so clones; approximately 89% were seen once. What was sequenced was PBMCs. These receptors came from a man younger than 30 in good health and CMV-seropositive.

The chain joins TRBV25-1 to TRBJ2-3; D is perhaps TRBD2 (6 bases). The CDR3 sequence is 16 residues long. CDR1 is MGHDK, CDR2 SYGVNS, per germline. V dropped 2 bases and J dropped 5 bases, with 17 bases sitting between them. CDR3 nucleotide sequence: TGTGCCAGCAGTGAAGGGAAGGGCCGCGGGATAGATACGCAGTATTTT. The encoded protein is CASSEGKGRGIDTQYF. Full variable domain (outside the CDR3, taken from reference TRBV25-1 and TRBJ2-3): EADIYQTPRYLVIGTGKKITLECSQTMGHDKMYWYQQDPGMELHLIHYSYGVNSTEKGDLSSESTVSRIRTEHFPLTLESARPSHTSQYLCASSEGKGRGIDTQYFGPGTRLTVL.

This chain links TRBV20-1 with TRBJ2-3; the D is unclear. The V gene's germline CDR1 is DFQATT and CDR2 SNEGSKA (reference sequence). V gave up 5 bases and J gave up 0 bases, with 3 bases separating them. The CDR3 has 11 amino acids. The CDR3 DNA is TGCAGTGCTTTAAGCACAGATACGCAGTATTTT. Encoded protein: CSALSTDTQYF.

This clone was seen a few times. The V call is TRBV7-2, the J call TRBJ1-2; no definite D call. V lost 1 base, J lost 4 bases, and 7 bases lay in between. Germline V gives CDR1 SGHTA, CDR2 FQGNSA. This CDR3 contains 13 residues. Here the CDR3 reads CASSLDPLYGYTF. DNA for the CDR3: TGTGCCAGCAGCTTAGATCCCCTCTATGGCTACACCTTC.

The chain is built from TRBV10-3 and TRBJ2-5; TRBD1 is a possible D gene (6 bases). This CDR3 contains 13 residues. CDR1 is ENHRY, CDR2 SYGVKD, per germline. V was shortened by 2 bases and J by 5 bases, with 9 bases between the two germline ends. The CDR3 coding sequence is TGTGCCATCAGTGAGCCCACAGGGGAGACCCAGTACTTC. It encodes CAISEPTGETQYF.

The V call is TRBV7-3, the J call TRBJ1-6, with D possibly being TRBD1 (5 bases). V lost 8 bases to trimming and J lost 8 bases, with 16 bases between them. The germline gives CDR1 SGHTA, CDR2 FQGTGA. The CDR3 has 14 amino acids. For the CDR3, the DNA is TGTGCCAGCTGGGCGGGACCGCCCCATTCACCCCTCCACTTT. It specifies CASWAGPPHSPLHF. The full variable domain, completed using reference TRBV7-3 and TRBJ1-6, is GAGVSQTPSNKVTEKGKYVELRCDPISGHTALYWYRQSLGQGPEFLIYFQGTGAADDSGLPNDRFFAVRPEGSVSTLKIQRTERGDSAVYLCASWAGPPHSPLHFGNGTRLTVT.

The CDR3 bases are TGTGCCAGCAAGTCGGGGGATACGCAGTATTTT. Protein sequence: CASKSGDTQYF. The chain carries TRBV5-8 and TRBJ2-3; D perhaps matches TRBD2 (5 bases). The CDR3 loop spans 11 amino acids. Germline lookup yields CDR1 SGHTS and CDR2 YDEGEE. Trimming pared 6 bases from V and 6 bases from J, leaving 8 bases between.

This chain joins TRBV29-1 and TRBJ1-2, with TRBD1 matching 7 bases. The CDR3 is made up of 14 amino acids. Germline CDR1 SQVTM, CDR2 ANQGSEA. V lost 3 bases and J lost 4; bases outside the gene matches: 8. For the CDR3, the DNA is TGCAGCGTTGAGTCGGGGACAGTCTTCTATGGCTACACCTTC. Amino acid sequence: CSVESGTVFYGYTF.

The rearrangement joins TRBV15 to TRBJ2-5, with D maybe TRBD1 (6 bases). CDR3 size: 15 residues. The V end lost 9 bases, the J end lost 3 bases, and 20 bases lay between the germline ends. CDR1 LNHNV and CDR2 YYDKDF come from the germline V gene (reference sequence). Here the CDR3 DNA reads TGTGCCACAACCCCCAACAGGGTAGGGGAAGAGACCCAGTACTTC. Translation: CATTPNRVGEETQYF.

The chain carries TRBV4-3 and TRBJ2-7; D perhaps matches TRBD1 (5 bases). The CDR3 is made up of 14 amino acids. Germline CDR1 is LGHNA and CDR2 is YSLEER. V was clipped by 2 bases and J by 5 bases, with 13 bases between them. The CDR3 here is CASSQIRGPHEQYF. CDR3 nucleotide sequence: TGCGCCAGCAGCCAAATAAGGGGTCCCCACGAGCAGTACTTC.

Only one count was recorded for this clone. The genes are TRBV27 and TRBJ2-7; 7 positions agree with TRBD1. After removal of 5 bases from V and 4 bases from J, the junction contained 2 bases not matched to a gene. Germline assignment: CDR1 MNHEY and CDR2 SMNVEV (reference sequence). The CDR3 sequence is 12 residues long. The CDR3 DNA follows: TGTGCCAGCAGTGGCAGGGGGTACGAGCAGTACTTC. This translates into CASSGRGYEQYF.

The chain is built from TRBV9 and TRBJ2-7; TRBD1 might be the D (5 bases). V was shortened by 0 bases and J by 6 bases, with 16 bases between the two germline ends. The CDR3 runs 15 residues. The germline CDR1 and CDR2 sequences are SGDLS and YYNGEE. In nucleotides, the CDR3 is TGTGCCAGCAGCGTAGGTTATCTTAGGGGCAGCGAGCAGTACTTC. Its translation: CASSVGYLRGSEQYF.

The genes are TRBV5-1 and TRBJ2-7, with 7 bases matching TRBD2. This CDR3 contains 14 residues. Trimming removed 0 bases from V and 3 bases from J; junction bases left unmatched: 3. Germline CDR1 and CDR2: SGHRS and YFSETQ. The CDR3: CASSLDGTNYEQYF. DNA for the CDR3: TGCGCCAGCAGCTTGGACGGGACTAACTACGAGCAGTACTTC. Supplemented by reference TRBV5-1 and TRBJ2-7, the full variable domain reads KAGVTQTPRYLIKTRGQQVTLSCSPISGHRSVSWYQQTPGQGLQFLFEYFSETQRNKGNFPGRFSGRQFSNSRSEMNVSTLELGDSALYLCASSLDGTNYEQYFGPGTRLTVT.

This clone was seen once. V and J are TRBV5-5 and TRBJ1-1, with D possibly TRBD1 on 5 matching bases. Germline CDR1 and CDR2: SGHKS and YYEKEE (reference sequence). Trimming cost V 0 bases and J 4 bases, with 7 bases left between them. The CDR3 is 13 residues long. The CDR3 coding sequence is TGTGCCAGCAGCTTGGCCAGGGCCACTGAAGCTTTCTTT. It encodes CASSLARATEAFF.

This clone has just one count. In DNA form, the CDR3 reads TGTGCCAGCTCATCCTACAGGGGGTCGCCCTACGAGCAGTACTTC. Protein sequence: CASSSYRGSPYEQYF. This chain connects TRBV18 to TRBJ2-7; 8 nucleotides line up with TRBD1. This CDR3 spans 15 amino acids. Germline CDR1 and CDR2: KGHSH and LQKENI. V trimming: 5 bases; J trimming: 2 bases; junction bases outside the gene matches: 8.

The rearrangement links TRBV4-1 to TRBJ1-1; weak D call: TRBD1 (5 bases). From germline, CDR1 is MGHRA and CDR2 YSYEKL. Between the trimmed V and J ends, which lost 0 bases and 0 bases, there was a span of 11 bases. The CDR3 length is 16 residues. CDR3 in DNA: TGCGCCAGCAGCCAAGACAATTGGGGGGTGAACACTGAAGCTTTCTTT. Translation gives CASSQDNWGVNTEAFF.

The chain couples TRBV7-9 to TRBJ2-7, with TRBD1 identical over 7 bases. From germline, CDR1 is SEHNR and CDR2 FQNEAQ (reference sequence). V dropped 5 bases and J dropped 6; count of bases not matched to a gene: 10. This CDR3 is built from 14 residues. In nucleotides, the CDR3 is TGTGCCAGCAGCCAGCGACAGGGAGAGGCCGAGCAGTACTTC. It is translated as CASSQRQGEAEQYF.